The entry below gives a single T cell receptor beta chain sequence along with its context. This sample was taken from a study of shared clonotypes between healthy human individuals. In replicate PCRs of unsorted PBMC, 300 ng DNA, 31,000 or so T cell genomes, was used. Original analysis: Junction-only immunoSEQ sequences carried no quality scores, so filtering differed. Libraries were prepared by immunoSEQ multiplex PCR; TCRdb keeps only in-frame clonotypes and omits some of them. V and J calls and clone size are given by that table; D and trimming were obtained from the DNA. This sample has a few hundred thousand clones; 70% to 80% occur once, and the top ten carry about 11%. CDR1 is MDHEN and CDR2 is SYDVKM in the germline V gene. This CDR3 has 11 residues. The ends were cut back, 7 bases at V and 3 bases at J, with 6 bases in the middle.

The V gene is TRBV28, the J gene TRBJ1-2; D is unresolved. The receptor's source is a woman aged 40 to 50 in good health. Some clones in this sample may be carry-over from other donors' samples. Sequenced sample: PBMCs. The DNA for the CDR3 is TGTGCCAGCACCGGGTACTATGGCTACACCTTC. It translates to CASTGYYGYTF.